This T cell receptor (beta chain) came from a study of CD8+CD57+ T cells in acquired aplastic anemia. Overall study context: Sorted CD4+ and CD8+ cell DNA averaged about 3 ug. The average read count for CD4+ cells in healthy donors was some 9.9 million.

Researchers used genomic DNA as the template to profile TCR beta VDJ and CDR3. TCRdb reprocessed the reads with MiXCR, giving one entry per CDR3 protein. The data contain approximately 130,000 distinct CDR3 sequences, roughly 40% of them singletons. Germline V lookup: CDR1 SGHTA, CDR2 FQGTGA. The CDR3 extends over 12 amino acids. The V end was cut by 5 bases, the J end by 10 bases, with 13 bases between. This chain connects TRBV7-3 to TRBJ2-3; TRBD2 might be the D (6 bases). This sequence was found in a human donor in good health, serving as a control. Sequenced material: sorted CD4+, CD8+, or CD8+CD57+ T cells (not recorded which) from PBMCs. The CDR3 here is CASSPDTGAQYF. For the CDR3, the DNA is TGTGCCAGCAGCCCAGACACGGGGGCGCAGTATTTT.